The entry below gives a single TCR beta chain sequence along with its context. This clone's antigen is unknown. Base qualities are missing; no much larger clone stands one base away. CDR1 is given as MNHEY and CDR2 as SVGAGI, both from the germline V gene. The CDR3 starts with the cysteine, ends with the phenylalanine, and has 15 residues. Only the CDR3 portion is preserved as DNA: 45 bases, with reading frame beginning at the first base. V ends up 6 bases short and J 2 bases short, with an unmatched junction base count of 4. Using the deep immunoSEQ assay, multiplex PCR amplified TCR CDR3 regions from genomic DNA. Extracted genomic DNA from each cell subset was distributed evenly across all wells of several immunoSEQ 96-well plates, and each plate was treated as a replicate. For sorted subsets, about 200 ng genomic DNA, equal to some 30,000 T cell genomes, was loaded into each replicate PCR. Purified libraries were measured with a Qubit 3.0 fluorometer, size-checked on a Bioanalyzer 2100, and measured again with the KAPA Library Quantification kit. Every immunoSEQ 96-well plate was sequenced on a dedicated single-read 150-cycle Illumina NextSeq 550 flow cell. The study's own analysis went as follows. The immunoSEQ output contained only junctional sequences without quality scores, so filtering could not match that applied to full-length reads. To assign V/J genes and CDR3, sequences were annotated using PyIR, a Python wrapper for IgBLAST v1.9, with IMGT germline references. Reads were removed for weak V/J assignments (E-value above 1e-6), missing CDR3, stop codons, out-of-frame junctions, or ambiguous translated residues. V3J clonotypes were defined as sequences sharing an identical inferred V gene, J gene, and CDR3 amino acid sequence. The percentage overlap between two repertoires was calculated by dividing the number of shared unique clonotypes by the size of the smaller repertoire. Richness of each repertoire was evaluated using RTK rarefaction, the Chao1 estimator, and Recon v2.1 estimates of unobserved clonotypes. Generation probabilities for all TCRbeta clonotypes obtained by the gDNA method from a handful of donors were computed using OLGA. TCRdb retrieved this table from immuneACCESS and kept in-frame rearrangements only. Not all clones are present; in checked studies, unresolved V genes account for under half, and no reason is known for the remainder. Clone size and V and J calls were adopted from that table, with D and trimming inferred from the DNA. This sample is represented by 800,000 to 950,000 clones; just over 95% of them were singletons. The ten largest clones take up less than 0.25% of the sample.

The data originate from a study of shared clonotypes between healthy human individuals (dated by TCRdb to the early 2020s). The study in broad terms: A couple of women and a few men aged 18 to 49 years were included in the cohort. For each donor, CD4 naive and CD4 memory were each given three plates, CD8 naive was given two plates, and CD8 memory was given one plate. Blood TCR repertoires of roughly five healthy adults were deeply sequenced to estimate repertoire size and the extent of clonotype sharing between individuals. Libraries were prepared and TCR repertoires were sequenced by different laboratories using diverse techniques, in order to increase sequencing depth and limit assay-specific biases. Per donor, leukapheresis produced somewhere between about 0.85 and 9.5 billion PBMCs. Beyond this particular receptor, the publication reports: Across a handful of donors, 4.5% to 6.5% of naive CD4, around 3.3% of naive CD8, about 2% of memory CD4, and about 0.4% of memory CD8 clonotypes were shared. Naive subsets generally had larger estimated clonotype richness than memory subsets. Sampling was limited to blood, and TCR repertoires in tissue likely differ from TCR repertoires in blood. Rarefaction of sorted-subset datasets indicated incomplete sequencing despite the large sequencing depth. Based on pairwise subsampling, the degree of clonotype sharing among donors was expected to be affected by sequencing depth. Higher generation probabilities were observed for clonotypes shared by all four sorted-subset donors than for non-shared clonotypes. Because the study included a small number of donors, the genetic and exposure-history diversity represented was limited.

CD8 naive samples were CD45RO-negative cells positively selected for CCR7, giving a CD45RA+CCR7+ population that excluded TemRA cells. The donors were healthy, HIV-negative adults who had no recently reported acute infections or vaccinations. Every donor was a Caucasian adult residing in Nashville, Tennessee, USA. Blood was collected by leukapheresis, and PBMCs were isolated by Ficoll-Histopaque density gradient centrifugation and then cryopreserved in liquid nitrogen vapor phase. Analytical flow cytometry was used to check the purity and quantity of every magnetically sorted T cell population. Genomic DNA was isolated from every sorted fraction and measured by UV absorbance on a Nanodrop 2000c.

The TCR sequence derives from a man between 25 and 39 years old in good health. The sequencing input was naive CD8+ T cells sorted from blood. In the paper's terms, the cell subset or site label means: CD45RA+CCR7+. This chain joins TRBV6-5 to TRBJ1-5, with 10 central nucleotides matching TRBD1. The CDR3 region reads CASSAGTGGNQPQHF. The nucleotide sequence reads TGTGCCAGCAGCGCCGGGACAGGGGGCAATCAGCCCCAGCATTTT.